This TCR beta chain comes out of a study of PD-1 blockade in classical Hodgkin lymphoma. Germline V gene data show CDR1 as MNHEY and CDR2 as SVGAGI. The length of the CDR3 is 13 residues. Between the trimmed V and J ends, which lost 9 bases and 0 bases, there was a span of 10 bases. The assay was immunoSEQ multiplex PCR, and TCRdb's table has in-frame clones only and misses some. Among about 12,000 clones listed, approximately 84% were seen once. Details on this clone: Its target is not known.

Study conclusions and caveats: Those patients who began receiving nivolumab less than 1 year after ASCT had lower diversity, and they were excluded. Baseline diversity resembling that of newly diagnosed patients was seen in complete responders. Whereas CD4+ TCR diversity had risen significantly by C4D1, CD8+ TCR diversity had not.

Time point defined: cycle 4 day 1 (C4D1), after about 6 weeks of nivolumab. The patients all showed relapse after autologous stem cell transplantation, while their brentuximab vedotin exposure varied. Investigators obtained CD8+ T cells from thawed PBMCs by magnetic negative selection. The material sequenced was CD8+ T cells from blood, taken before the fourth cycle of nivolumab. This TCR was recovered from a human donor with classical Hodgkin lymphoma. The donor label of this sample is uncertain. The chain carries TRBV6-5 and TRBJ2-3; no clear D. The CDR3 DNA sequence: TGTGCCAGTATAGGTGGAAGCACAGATACGCAGTATTTT. Its protein is CASIGGSTDTQYF.